This T cell receptor beta chain comes out of a study of OX40 agonist ivuxolimab in advanced cancers. On the study more broadly: Therapy given before enrollment (anti-PD-1, anti-PD-L1 or anti-CTLA-4) was allowed, and 30% to 50% had some.

The study's findings and limits: Expansion of clones was among the lowest in partial responders at 0.1-3.0 mg/kg.

This CDR3 spans 13 amino acids. Trimming cost V 7 bases and J 0 bases, with 7 bases left between them. CDR1 is MDHEN and CDR2 is SYDVKM in the germline V gene. Sequencing was performed with immunoSEQ multiplex PCR; in TCRdb, only in-frame clones are kept and a portion is missing. This sample has around 65,000 clones, with about 80% found just once. A remark on this clone: Its antigen is still unknown.

This rearrangement joins TRBV28 to TRBJ1-3; TRBD1 might be the D (6 bases). The TCR comes from an adult with an advanced solid tumor such as melanoma, head and neck, liver or kidney cancer. The source was CD4+ or CD8+ T cells sorted from blood, collected in a trial of the OX40 agonist ivuxolimab. In nucleotides, the CDR3 is TGTGCCAGCAAACAGGGCTCTGGAAACACCATATATTTT. Translating gives CASKQGSGNTIYF.